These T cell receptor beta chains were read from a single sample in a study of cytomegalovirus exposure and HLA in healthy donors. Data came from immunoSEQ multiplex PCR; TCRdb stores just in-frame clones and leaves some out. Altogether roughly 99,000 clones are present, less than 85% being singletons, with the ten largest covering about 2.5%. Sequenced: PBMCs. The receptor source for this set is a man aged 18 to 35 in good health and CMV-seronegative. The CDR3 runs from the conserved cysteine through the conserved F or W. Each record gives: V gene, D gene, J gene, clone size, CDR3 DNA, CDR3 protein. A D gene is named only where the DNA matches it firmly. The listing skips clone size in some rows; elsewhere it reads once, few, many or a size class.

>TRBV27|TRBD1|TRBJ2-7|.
TGTGCCAGCAGTTCCGGGACAGGGGTATCCTACGAGCAGTACTTC
CASSSGTGVSYEQYF
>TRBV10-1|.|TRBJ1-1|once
TGCGCCAGCAGTGACCCCCGTTACCGGGTCTCGGGTGAAGCTTTCTTT
CASSDPRYRVSGEAFF
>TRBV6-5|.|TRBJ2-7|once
TGTGCCAGCAGTCCTCCGGGTCTAAGCTCAGGGGAGCAGTACTTC
CASSPPGLSSGEQYF
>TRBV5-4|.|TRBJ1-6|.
TGTGCCAGCAGCCTCAACTGGGAGGGGGCCCTCCACTTT
CASSLNWEGALHF
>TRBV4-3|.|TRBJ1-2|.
TGCGCCAGCAGCCAAGGTACGGGAGACCTCTATGGCTACACCTTC
CASSQGTGDLYGYTF
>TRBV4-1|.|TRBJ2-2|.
TGCGCCAGCAGCCAAGATCAAATCGTCCCGGGAACCTCGAACACCGGGGAGCTGTTTTTT
CASSQDQIVPGTSNTGELFF
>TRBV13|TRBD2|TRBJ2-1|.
TGTGCCAGCAGCTTTTTTAGGACTAGCGGATACAATGAGCAGTTCTTC
CASSFFRTSGYNEQFF
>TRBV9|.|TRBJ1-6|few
TGTGCCAGCAGCGTTACAGGGATTGCGGATTCACCCCTCCACTTT
CASSVTGIADSPLHF
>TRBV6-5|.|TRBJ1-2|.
TGTGCCAGCAGTTACCTTACAGGGAAGCATGGCTACACCTTC
CASSYLTGKHGYTF
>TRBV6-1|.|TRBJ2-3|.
TGTGCCAGCATGTTAAAGGGGCAGGGCACAGATACGCAGTATTTT
CASMLKGQGTDTQYF
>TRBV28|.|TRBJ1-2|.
TGTGCCAGCAGTTCCCCCCCAGGTGGGGCTGGCTACACCTTC
CASSSPPGGAGYTF
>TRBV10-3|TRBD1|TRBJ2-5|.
TGTGCCACCAATCAAGGGGGCGAGACCCAGTACTTC
CATNQGGETQYF
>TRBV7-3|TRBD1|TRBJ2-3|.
TGTGCCAGCAGCCGACAGGGAACAGATACGCAGTATTTT
CASSRQGTDTQYF
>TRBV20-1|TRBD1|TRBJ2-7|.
TGCAGTGCTAGACAGGGGGCCGAGCAGTACTTC
CSARQGAEQYF
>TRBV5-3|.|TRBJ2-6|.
TGTGCCAGAAGCTTGGCCGCTGCGCCGAAGGGGGCCAACGTCCTGACTTTC
CARSLAAAPKGANVLTF
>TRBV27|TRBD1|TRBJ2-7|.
TGTGCCAGCAGTAACCCAGGGGGACAGCAGTACTTC
CASSNPGGQQYF
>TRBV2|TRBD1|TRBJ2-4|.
TGTGCCAGCATCCCCTCCCCGGACAGGAGGAACATTCAGTACTTC
CASIPSPDRRNIQYF
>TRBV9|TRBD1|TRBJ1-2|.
TGTGCCAGCAGCCCTTGGGACAGGGGACCTTATGGCTACACCTTC
CASSPWDRGPYGYTF
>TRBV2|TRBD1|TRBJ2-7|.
TGTGCCAGCGGACAGGGGGCGAGGGAGCAGTACTTC
CASGQGAREQYF
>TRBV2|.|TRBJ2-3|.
TGTGCCAGCAGGGGGGGGGACAGGCAACGCACAGATACGCAGTATTTT
CASRGGDRQRTDTQYF
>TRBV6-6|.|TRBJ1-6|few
TGTGCCAGCAGTTCTAGTGTAAGCTCCTATAATTCACCCCTCCACTTT
CASSSSVSSYNSPLHF
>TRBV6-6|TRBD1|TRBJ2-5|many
TGTGCCAGCAGTTACTCGGGACAGCAAGAGACCCAGTACTTC
CASSYSGQQETQYF
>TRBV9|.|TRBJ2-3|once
TGTGCCAGCAGCGTACAGGCAGGTCGCACAGATACGCAGTATTTT
CASSVQAGRTDTQYF
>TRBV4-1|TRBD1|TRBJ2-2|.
TGCGCCAGCGGGCGAGGACAGGAGGTGAACACCGGGGAGCTGTTTTTT
CASGRGQEVNTGELFF
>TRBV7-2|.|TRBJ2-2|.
TGTGCCAGCAGCTTAGGACTCTACACCGGGGAGCTGTTTTTT
CASSLGLYTGELFF
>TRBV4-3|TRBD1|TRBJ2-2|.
TGCGCCAGCAGCCAAGATGGGGACAGGGGTTTTACCGGGGAGCTGTTTTTT
CASSQDGDRGFTGELFF
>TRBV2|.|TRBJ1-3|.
TGTGCCAGCAGTGAAGAGTCGACGGGTGGAAACACCATATATTTT
CASSEESTGGNTIYF
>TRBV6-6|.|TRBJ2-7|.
TGTGCCAGCAGCCAAACGACACCGTCCTACGAGCAGTACTTC
CASSQTTPSYEQYF
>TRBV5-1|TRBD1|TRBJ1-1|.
TGCGCCAGCAGCCTTGGACAGGGGGAAGCTTTCTTT
CASSLGQGEAFF
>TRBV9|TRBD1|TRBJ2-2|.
TGTGCCAGCAGCATCAACCTACCCGGGACAGGGGTCCAAGCCGGGGAGCTGTTTTTT
CASSINLPGTGVQAGELFF
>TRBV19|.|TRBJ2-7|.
TGTGCCAGTAGTATGGTAGCGCCTTCCTACGAGCAGTACTTC
CASSMVAPSYEQYF
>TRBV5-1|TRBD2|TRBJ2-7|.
TGCGCCAGCAGCTTGACTAGCGGGGGGGCGGTCTACGAGCAGTACTTC
CASSLTSGGAVYEQYF
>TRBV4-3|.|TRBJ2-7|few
TGCGCCAGCAGCCAACCGACAGGATGTGAGCAGTACTTC
CASSQPTGCEQYF
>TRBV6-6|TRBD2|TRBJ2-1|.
TGTGCCAGCAGTTACTCTAGGCTAGCGGGCAATGAGCAGTTCTTC
CASSYSRLAGNEQFF
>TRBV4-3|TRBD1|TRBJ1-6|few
TGCGCCAGCAGCCAATTCGCACCGGGACAGGGTAATTCACCCCTCCACTTT
CASSQFAPGQGNSPLHF